This TCR beta chain was captured by sequencing in a study of T cell repertoires in aging, cancer and after chemotherapy. For the study at large: About 8.8 million TCR reads were in the whole dataset.

General study results and limits: Healthy donors lost TCR diversity with age mainly through richness, cancer patients through richness and evenness. Across the chemotherapy interval, each cancer cohort showed higher median generation probability, suggesting thymic rebound. Immunological memory after chemotherapy cannot be judged from the repertoire data.

A note on this clonotype: Antigen unknown. Sequence at one end of the junction differs from germline and may be a read error.

TCR beta rearrangements were amplified from peripheral blood genomic DNA. Rearranged V-D-J TRB sequences were amplified with a mixed TRB-A/B primer pool. TCRdb recomputed calls from the multiplex PCR reads with MiXCR, one row per CDR3 protein. This table has around 660 distinct CDR3 sequences, roughly 25% appearing once. CDR3 length: 14 residues. CDR1 is LNHDA, CDR2 SQIVND, per germline (reference sequence). This chain connects TRBV19 to TRBJ2-1; TRBD2 aligns across 10 bases. The specimen sequenced was blood. This receptor was taken from a human donor with a solid tumor. CDR3 DNA sequence: TGTGACAGTAGCCCCGGGACTAGCGTGAATGAGCAGTTCTTC. It is translated as CDSSPGTSVNEQFF.